This is a list of T cell receptor beta chains from one sample in a study of CD8 T cells in ankylosing spondylitis. TCRdb independently ran MiXCR on the 5' RACE reads; one entry per CDR3 protein. The sample lists roughly 140,000 distinct CDR3 sequences; approximately 44% were seen once. Sequenced material: synovial fluid, either unsorted or a sorted T cell fraction (not recorded which). The receptors originated from a male donor with ankylosing spondylitis. Each CDR3 is given without its conserved first and last residue. Fields, in order: D gene, clone size, V gene, J gene, CDR3 protein. A D gene is named only where the DNA matches it firmly. Rows give clone size only sometimes, using once, few, many, or a class for an expanded clone.

D: NA
size: NA
V: TRBV25-1
J: TRBJ1-4
CDR3: ASSAGQGGEKLF

D: TRBD1
size: NA
V: TRBV15
J: TRBJ2-3
CDR3: ATSRAGQLTDTQY

D: TRBD1
size: NA
V: TRBV20-1
J: TRBJ1-2
CDR3: SARDPGQGAPNYGYT

D: TRBD1
size: NA
V: TRBV2
J: TRBJ2-7
CDR3: ASSDHGTGYEQY

D: TRBD2
size: few
V: TRBV12-3/TRBV12-4
J: TRBJ2-3
CDR3: ASSPMGLAGGQADTQY

D: NA
size: few
V: TRBV27
J: TRBJ1-5
CDR3: ASSHQGPREPQH

D: NA
size: NA
V: TRBV6-1
J: TRBJ2-1
CDR3: ASRPGEWTLQGEQF

D: TRBD1
size: NA
V: TRBV28
J: TRBJ1-1
CDR3: ASSFWDSFNTEAF

D: NA
size: NA
V: TRBV4-1
J: TRBJ2-7
CDR3: ASSVGPRSYEQY

D: TRBD2
size: few
V: TRBV4-1
J: TRBJ2-5
CDR3: ASTQLAGVETQY

D: NA
size: NA
V: TRBV6-5
J: TRBJ1-2
CDR3: ASSYGGSEDYGYT